These T cell receptor beta chains were read from a single sample in a study of T cells in Graves' hyperthyroidism and ophthalmopathy. Each CDR3 protein is one row after TCRdb ran MiXCR on the multiplex PCR reads. The sample records under 250,000 distinct CDR3 sequences, roughly 22% being singletons. Sequenced sample: blood. The receptors were sampled from a woman aged 40 to 55 with Graves' ophthalmopathy. The CDR3 runs from the conserved cysteine through the conserved F or W. D genes are given only for firm matches. For some rows the clone size is stated as once, few or many, or as a class when expanded; others skip it.

abundance: many
d_gene: TRBD2
v_gene: TRBV2
j_gene: TRBJ2-7
CDR3aa: CASSTWAREGEQYF
CDR3nt: TGTGCCAGCAGTACCTGGGCTAGGGAGGGGGAGCAGTACTTC

abundance: many
d_gene: TRBD1
v_gene: TRBV6-5
j_gene: TRBJ1-1
CDR3aa: CASSYSRGRAGTGPQSNTEAFF
CDR3nt: TGTGCCAGCAGTTACTCGAGGGGCCGGGCGGGGACAGGTCCTCAATCGAACACTGAAGCTTTCTTT

abundance: .
d_gene: TRBD1
v_gene: TRBV19
j_gene: TRBJ1-3
CDR3aa: CASRKGTADSGNTIYF
CDR3nt: TGTGCCAGTAGAAAGGGGACAGCAGACTCTGGAAACACCATATATTTT

abundance: many
d_gene: .
v_gene: TRBV7-9
j_gene: TRBJ1-1
CDR3aa: CASSPSGAFF
CDR3nt: TGTGCCAGCAGCCCGAGTGGGGCTTTCTTT

abundance: many
d_gene: .
v_gene: TRBV19
j_gene: TRBJ2-2
CDR3aa: CASSPGTFTGELFF
CDR3nt: TGTGCCAGTTCCCCCGGGACATTCACCGGGGAGCTGTTTTTT

abundance: .
d_gene: TRBD1
v_gene: TRBV12-3/TRBV12-4
j_gene: TRBJ1-5
CDR3aa: CASSLTTGGRNPQHF
CDR3nt: TGTGCCAGCAGTTTAACGACAGGGGGCCGAAATCCCCAGCATTTT

abundance: many
d_gene: .
v_gene: TRBV3-1
j_gene: TRBJ2-5
CDR3aa: CASSQDLRPAPRETQYF
CDR3nt: TGTGCCAGCAGCCAAGATTTGAGACCAGCCCCCCGGGAGACCCAGTACTTC

abundance: many
d_gene: .
v_gene: TRBV6-1
j_gene: TRBJ2-7
CDR3aa: CASSEDWPRSYEQYF
CDR3nt: TGTGCCAGCAGTGAAGACTGGCCCCGTTCCTACGAGCAGTACTTC

abundance: many
d_gene: TRBD1
v_gene: TRBV3-1
j_gene: TRBJ2-4
CDR3aa: CASSEQGVGIQYF
CDR3nt: TGTGCCAGCAGCGAACAGGGGGTTGGCATTCAGTACTTC

abundance: many
d_gene: .
v_gene: TRBV7-8
j_gene: TRBJ2-2
CDR3aa: CASSLRGSRETGELFF
CDR3nt: TGTGCCAGCAGCCTAAGGGGCTCGAGGGAGACCGGGGAGCTGTTTTTT

abundance: many
d_gene: TRBD1
v_gene: TRBV6-6
j_gene: TRBJ1-1
CDR3aa: CASKTGDQFHTEAFF
CDR3nt: TGTGCCAGCAAGACAGGGGATCAATTCCACACTGAAGCTTTCTTT

abundance: .
d_gene: .
v_gene: TRBV6-1
j_gene: TRBJ1-1
CDR3aa: CATERRTTRNTEAFF
CDR3nt: TGTGCCACCGAGAGAAGGACCACTCGGAACACTGAAGCTTTCTTT

abundance: .
d_gene: .
v_gene: TRBV6-1
j_gene: TRBJ2-7
CDR3aa: CANSEGADEQYF
CDR3nt: TGTGCCAACAGTGAAGGGGCTGACGAGCAGTACTTC

abundance: many
d_gene: .
v_gene: TRBV28
j_gene: TRBJ1-3
CDR3aa: CASLTFSSGNTIYF
CDR3nt: TGTGCCAGCCTGACGTTCAGCTCTGGAAACACCATATATTTT

abundance: .
d_gene: TRBD2
v_gene: TRBV27
j_gene: TRBJ2-7
CDR3aa: CASSSGGRAEEQYF
CDR3nt: TGTGCCAGCAGTTCGGGCGGGAGGGCGGAAGAGCAGTACTTC

abundance: many
d_gene: .
v_gene: TRBV12-3/TRBV12-4
j_gene: TRBJ2-6
CDR3aa: CASSQRSGANVLTF
CDR3nt: TGTGCCAGCAGTCAGCGCTCTGGGGCCAACGTCCTGACTTTC

abundance: many
d_gene: .
v_gene: TRBV7-9
j_gene: TRBJ1-5
CDR3aa: CASSLGEQPQHF
CDR3nt: TGTGCCAGCAGCCTAGGCGAGCAGCCCCAGCATTTT

abundance: many
d_gene: .
v_gene: TRBV6-1
j_gene: TRBJ1-1
CDR3aa: CASRGGGTEAFF
CDR3nt: TGTGCCAGCAGAGGGGGTGGCACTGAAGCTTTCTTT

abundance: few
d_gene: TRBD2
v_gene: TRBV20-1
j_gene: TRBJ2-7
CDR3aa: CSARVGTSVYEQYF
CDR3nt: TGCAGTGCTAGAGTCGGGACTAGCGTCTACGAGCAGTACTTC

abundance: many
d_gene: .
v_gene: TRBV28
j_gene: TRBJ1-1
CDR3aa: CASSPAGNTEAFF
CDR3nt: TGTGCCAGCAGCCCGGCGGGGAACACTGAAGCTTTCTTT

abundance: many
d_gene: TRBD1
v_gene: TRBV11-2
j_gene: TRBJ1-2
CDR3aa: CASSLGATGVLGPDGYTF
CDR3nt: TGTGCCAGCAGCTTAGGGGCGACAGGGGTGTTGGGACCGGATGGCTACACCTTC

abundance: many
d_gene: TRBD1
v_gene: TRBV12-3/TRBV12-4
j_gene: TRBJ2-5
CDR3aa: CASSSGQAQETQYF
CDR3nt: TGTGCCAGCAGCTCTGGACAGGCCCAAGAGACCCAGTACTTC

abundance: .
d_gene: TRBD2
v_gene: TRBV12-3/TRBV12-4
j_gene: TRBJ2-7
CDR3aa: CASSLLLAGGDEQYF
CDR3nt: TGTGCCAGCAGTTTATTGCTAGCGGGAGGGGATGAGCAGTACTTC

abundance: .
d_gene: .
v_gene: TRBV12-3/TRBV12-4
j_gene: TRBJ2-7
CDR3aa: CASSPPFMGRSYEQYF
CDR3nt: TGTGCCAGCAGTCCCCCCTTTATGGGACGGTCCTACGAGCAGTACTTC

abundance: many
d_gene: .
v_gene: TRBV6-5
j_gene: TRBJ2-7
CDR3aa: CASRLEEGPYEQYF
CDR3nt: TGTGCCAGCAGGCTAGAAGAGGGCCCCTACGAGCAGTACTTC

abundance: few
d_gene: TRBD2
v_gene: TRBV11-2
j_gene: TRBJ2-5
CDR3aa: CASRFTSGRRETQYF
CDR3nt: TGTGCCAGCAGATTTACTAGCGGTAGGCGGGAGACCCAGTACTTC

abundance: few
d_gene: .
v_gene: TRBV6-2/TRBV6-3
j_gene: TRBJ1-1
CDR3aa: CASKQPTMDTEAFF
CDR3nt: TGTGCCAGCAAACAGCCTACTATGGACACTGAAGCTTTCTTT

abundance: .
d_gene: TRBD1
v_gene: TRBV30
j_gene: TRBJ2-2
CDR3aa: CAWSLSTGAANTGELFF
CDR3nt: TGTGCCTGGAGTCTGTCGACAGGGGCCGCGAACACCGGGGAGCTGTTTTTT

abundance: many
d_gene: TRBD1
v_gene: TRBV9
j_gene: TRBJ2-7
CDR3aa: CASSVETGSHEQYF
CDR3nt: TGTGCCAGCAGCGTCGAGACAGGGAGCCACGAGCAGTACTTC

abundance: many
d_gene: .
v_gene: TRBV20-1
j_gene: TRBJ2-7
CDR3aa: CSASGSSYEQYF
CDR3nt: TGCAGTGCTAGCGGGAGCTCCTACGAGCAGTACTTC

abundance: many
d_gene: TRBD1
v_gene: TRBV12-3/TRBV12-4
j_gene: TRBJ1-5
CDR3aa: CASSPRTGGYQPQHF
CDR3nt: TGTGCCAGCAGCCCCAGGACAGGGGGGTATCAGCCCCAGCATTTT

abundance: many
d_gene: .
v_gene: TRBV5-1
j_gene: TRBJ2-2
CDR3aa: CASSLSHGGNTGELFF
CDR3nt: TGCGCCAGCAGCTTGTCCCACGGCGGGAACACCGGGGAGCTGTTTTTT

abundance: many
d_gene: .
v_gene: TRBV5-1
j_gene: TRBJ1-1
CDR3aa: CASSLNRVLNTEAFF
CDR3nt: TGCGCCAGCAGCTTGAACAGGGTTCTAAACACTGAAGCTTTCTTT

abundance: many
d_gene: .
v_gene: TRBV20-1
j_gene: TRBJ2-7
CDR3aa: CSAEGFGARNSYEQYF
CDR3nt: TGCAGTGCAGAGGGATTCGGGGCCCGTAATTCCTACGAGCAGTACTTC

abundance: .
d_gene: TRBD2
v_gene: TRBV5-6
j_gene: TRBJ2-7
CDR3aa: CASSLEVAGGYEQYF
CDR3nt: TGTGCCAGCAGCTTGGAAGTAGCGGGAGGGTACGAGCAGTACTTC

abundance: many
d_gene: TRBD2
v_gene: TRBV3-1
j_gene: TRBJ2-5
CDR3aa: CASSQRRGKETQYF
CDR3nt: TGTGCCAGCAGCCAACGGCGGGGGAAAGAGACCCAGTACTTC

abundance: many
d_gene: .
v_gene: TRBV2
j_gene: TRBJ2-7
CDR3aa: CASNLELGPTYEQYF
CDR3nt: TGTGCCAGCAATCTGGAACTCGGGCCAACCTACGAGCAGTACTTC

abundance: .
d_gene: TRBD1
v_gene: TRBV6-1
j_gene: TRBJ1-1
CDR3aa: CASTVPGGTEAFF
CDR3nt: TGTGCCAGCACGGTCCCAGGGGGCACTGAAGCTTTCTTT

abundance: once
d_gene: TRBD2
v_gene: TRBV10-3
j_gene: TRBJ2-1
CDR3aa: CAIIGTTTLAGYEQFF
CDR3nt: TGTGCCATCATCGGGACAACAACACTAGCGGGGTACGAGCAGTTCTTC

abundance: .
d_gene: .
v_gene: TRBV5-1
j_gene: TRBJ1-5
CDR3aa: CASSSSPTGEPQHF
CDR3nt: TGCGCCAGCAGCTCCAGCCCAACGGGTGAGCCCCAGCATTTT

abundance: many
d_gene: .
v_gene: TRBV12-3/TRBV12-4
j_gene: TRBJ2-4
CDR3aa: CASSSDIHKNIQYF
CDR3nt: TGTGCCAGCAGTTCCGACATTCACAAAAACATTCAGTACTTC

abundance: many
d_gene: .
v_gene: TRBV6-1
j_gene: TRBJ1-5
CDR3aa: CASSEVYSNQPQHF
CDR3nt: TGTGCCAGCAGTGAAGTCTATAGCAATCAGCCCCAGCATTTT

abundance: many
d_gene: .
v_gene: TRBV7-2
j_gene: TRBJ2-7
CDR3aa: CASSQGLGGYEQYF
CDR3nt: TGTGCCAGCAGCCAGGGACTGGGGGGCTACGAGCAGTACTTC

abundance: many
d_gene: .
v_gene: TRBV7-6
j_gene: TRBJ2-2
CDR3aa: CASSSSRTRTGELFF
CDR3nt: TGTGCCAGCAGCTCGTCCCGTACTAGGACCGGGGAGCTGTTTTTT

abundance: few
d_gene: .
v_gene: TRBV2
j_gene: TRBJ1-1
CDR3aa: CASSQGTGHTEAFF
CDR3nt: TGTGCCAGCAGCCAAGGGACGGGGCACACTGAAGCTTTCTTT